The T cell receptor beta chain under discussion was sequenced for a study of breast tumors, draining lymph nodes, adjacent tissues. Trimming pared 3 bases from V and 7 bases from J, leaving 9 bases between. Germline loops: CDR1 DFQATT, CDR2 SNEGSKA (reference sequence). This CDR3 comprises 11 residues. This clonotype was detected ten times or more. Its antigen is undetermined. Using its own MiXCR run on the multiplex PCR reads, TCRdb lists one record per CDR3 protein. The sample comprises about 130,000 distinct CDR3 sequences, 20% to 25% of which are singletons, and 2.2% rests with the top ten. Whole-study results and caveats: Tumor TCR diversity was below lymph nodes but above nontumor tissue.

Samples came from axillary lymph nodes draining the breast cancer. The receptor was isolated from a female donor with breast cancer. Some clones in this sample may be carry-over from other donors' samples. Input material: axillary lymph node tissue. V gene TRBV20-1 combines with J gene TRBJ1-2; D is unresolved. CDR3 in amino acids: CSASPIPGYTF. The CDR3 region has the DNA TGCAGTGCTAGCCCTATCCCTGGCTACACCTTC.